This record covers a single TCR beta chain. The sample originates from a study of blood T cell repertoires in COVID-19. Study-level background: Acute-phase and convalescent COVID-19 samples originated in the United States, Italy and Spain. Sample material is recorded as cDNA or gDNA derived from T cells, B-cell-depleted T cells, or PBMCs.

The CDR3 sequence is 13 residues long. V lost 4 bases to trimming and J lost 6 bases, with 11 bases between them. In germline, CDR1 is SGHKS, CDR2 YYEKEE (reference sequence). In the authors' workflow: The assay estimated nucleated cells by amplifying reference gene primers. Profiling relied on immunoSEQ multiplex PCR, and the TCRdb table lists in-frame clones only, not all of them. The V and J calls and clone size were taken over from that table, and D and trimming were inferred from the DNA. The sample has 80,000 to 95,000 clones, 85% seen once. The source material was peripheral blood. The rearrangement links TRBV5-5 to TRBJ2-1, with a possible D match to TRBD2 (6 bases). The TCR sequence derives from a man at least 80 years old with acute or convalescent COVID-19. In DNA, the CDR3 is TGTGCCAGCAGCACGGGACTTCTCAATGAGCAGTTCTTC. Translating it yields CASSTGLLNEQFF.